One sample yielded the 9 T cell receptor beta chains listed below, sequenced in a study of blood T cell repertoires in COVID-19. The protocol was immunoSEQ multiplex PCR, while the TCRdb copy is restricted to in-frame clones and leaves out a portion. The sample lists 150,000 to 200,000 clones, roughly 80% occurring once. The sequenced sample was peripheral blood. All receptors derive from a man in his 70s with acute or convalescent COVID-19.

CDR3 loop: CASSPREINEQFF. The CDR3, as DNA: TGTGCCAGTAGTCCGCGGGAGATTAATGAGCAGTTCTTC. J is TRBJ2-1 and V is TRBV19, with 7 bases identical to TRBD2. This CDR3 spans 13 amino acids. Germline CDR1 reads LNHDA; CDR2 reads SQIVND (reference sequence). Unmatched junction bases numbered 5, after V lost 5 bases and J lost 7 bases.

CDR3 bases: TGTGCCAGTAGCCCGGGGAGGGGAGATGGCTACACCTTC. This gives the protein CASSPGRGDGYTF. The chain combines TRBV19 with TRBJ1-2; TRBD1 is a possible D gene (5 bases). Trimming left V 6 bases short and J 6 bases short, with 14 bases between. The CDR3 has 13 residues. Germline CDR1 LNHDA, CDR2 SQIVND (reference sequence).

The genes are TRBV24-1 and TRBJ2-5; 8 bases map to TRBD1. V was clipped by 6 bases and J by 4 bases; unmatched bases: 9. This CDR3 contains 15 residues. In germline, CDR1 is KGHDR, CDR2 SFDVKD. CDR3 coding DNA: TGTGCCACCAGTACACCCACAGGACAGGGAGAGACCCAGTACTTC. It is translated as CATSTPTGQGETQYF.

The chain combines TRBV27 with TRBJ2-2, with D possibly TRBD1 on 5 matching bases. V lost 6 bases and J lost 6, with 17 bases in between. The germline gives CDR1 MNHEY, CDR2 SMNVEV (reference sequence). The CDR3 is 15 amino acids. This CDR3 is CASSLWGASSGELFF. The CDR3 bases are TGTGCCAGCAGCTTGTGGGGCGCCAGCTCCGGGGAGCTGTTTTTT.

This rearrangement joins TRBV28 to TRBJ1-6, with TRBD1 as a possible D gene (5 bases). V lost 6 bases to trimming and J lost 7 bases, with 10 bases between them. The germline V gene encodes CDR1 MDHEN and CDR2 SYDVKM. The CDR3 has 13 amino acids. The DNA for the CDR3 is TGTGCCAGCAGACAGGTGACCAATTCACCCCTCCACTTT. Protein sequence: CASRQVTNSPLHF.

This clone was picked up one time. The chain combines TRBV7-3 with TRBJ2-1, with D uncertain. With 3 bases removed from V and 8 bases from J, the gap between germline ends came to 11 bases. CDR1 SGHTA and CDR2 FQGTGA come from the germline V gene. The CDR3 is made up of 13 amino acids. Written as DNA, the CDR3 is TGTGCCAGCAGCTTGAGCAGGTTGGATGAGCAGTTCTTC. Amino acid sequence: CASSLSRLDEQFF.

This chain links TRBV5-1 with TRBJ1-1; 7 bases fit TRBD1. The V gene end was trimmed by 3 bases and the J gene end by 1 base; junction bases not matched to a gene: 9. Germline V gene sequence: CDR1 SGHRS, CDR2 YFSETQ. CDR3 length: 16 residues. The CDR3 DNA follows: TGCGCCAGCAGCTCGACAGACAGGGTAAAGAACACTGAAGCTTTCTTT. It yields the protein CASSSTDRVKNTEAFF.

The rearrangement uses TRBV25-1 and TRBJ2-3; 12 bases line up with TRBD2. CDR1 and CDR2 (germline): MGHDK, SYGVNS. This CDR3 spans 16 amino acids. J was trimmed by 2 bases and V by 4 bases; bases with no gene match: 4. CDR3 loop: CASSGRLAGDTDTQYF. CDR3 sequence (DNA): TGTGCCAGCAGTGGGAGACTAGCGGGAGACACAGATACGCAGTATTTT.

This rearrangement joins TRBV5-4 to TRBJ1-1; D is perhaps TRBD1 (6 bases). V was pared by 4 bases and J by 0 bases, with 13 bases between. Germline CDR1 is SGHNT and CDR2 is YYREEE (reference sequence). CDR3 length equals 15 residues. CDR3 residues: CASSNRQALNTEAFF. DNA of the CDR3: TGTGCCAGCAGCAATAGACAGGCCTTGAACACTGAAGCTTTCTTT.